The 14 T cell receptor beta chains below come from one sample, sequenced in a study of Ad26.COV2.S vaccination and SARS-CoV-2 variants. Treatment in this sample: 19 received Ad26.COV2.S at low or high dose, single or two shots; roughly 5 received placebo; per-sample allocation not given. All samples were drawn on day 63, counting from the first vaccine or placebo injection. Sequenced by immunoSEQ multiplex PCR; TCRdb stores in-frame clones only, minus some. The sample carries 300,000 to 400,000 clones, about nine tenths recorded once. Sequenced material: peripheral blood, taken in a trial of Ad26.COV2.S vaccine versus placebo. The receptor source for this set is a person between 18 and 60 years old who received the Ad26.COV2.S COVID-19 vaccine or a placebo.

The V and J genes are TRBV7-3 and TRBJ2-7, with 10 nucleotides matching TRBD2. Germline V gives CDR1 SGHTA, CDR2 FQGTGA. The CDR3 is 15 amino acids. With 2 bases clipped from V and 2 bases from J, the junction kept 3 bases outside the gene matches. CDR3 region: CASSLLAGETYEQYF. The CDR3 nucleotides read TGTGCCAGCAGCTTACTAGCGGGGGAAACCTACGAGCAGTACTTC.

The gene calls are TRBV23-1 and TRBJ1-4, with a weak D call TRBD1 (5 bases). TRBV23-1 counts as an open reading frame of uncertain function. CDR3 length: 18 amino acids. V lost 2 bases and J lost 5, with 21 bases in between. CDR3 sequence reads: CASSQVRQTILGNEKLFF. DNA for the CDR3: TGCGCCAGCAGTCAAGTACGACAGACTATTTTGGGGAATGAAAAACTGTTTTTT.

The rearrangement joins TRBV30 to TRBJ2-7, with D possibly being TRBD2 (6 bases). Trimming stripped 3 bases from V and 3 bases from J, with 12 bases between. Germline V lookup: CDR1 GTSNPN, CDR2 SVGIG (reference sequence). The CDR3 totals 13 residues. The CDR3 region is CAWRKGGVYEQYF. The CDR3 coding sequence is TGTGCCTGGAGAAAAGGCGGGGTCTACGAGCAGTACTTC.

The chain couples TRBV5-1 to TRBJ1-2; 8 nucleotides agree with TRBD1. CDR3 length equals 12 residues. V lost 6 bases to trimming and J lost 6 bases; unmatched junction nucleotides: 4. Germline V gives CDR1 SGHRS, CDR2 YFSETQ. CDR3 loop: CASTQTGDGYTF. CDR3 bases: TGCGCCAGCACGCAGACAGGGGATGGCTACACCTTC.

This clone was picked up a small number of times. CDR3 coding DNA: TGTGCCAGCAGTGATACACGCGCTGCGCCCCAGCATTTT. The encoded protein is CASSDTRAAPQHF. The chain has TRBV6-1 and TRBJ1-5; unclear D gene. The germline CDR1 and CDR2 sequences are MNHNS and SASEGT. This CDR3 contains 13 residues. Trimming removed 3 bases at V and 9 bases at J, with 12 bases between.

V gene TRBV9 combines with J gene TRBJ1-4; a possible D gene is TRBD1 (5 bases). CDR3 length: 14 amino acids. Deletions cut 0 bases from V and 7 bases from J, with 10 bases between. The germline gives CDR1 SGDLS, CDR2 YYNGEE. Here the CDR3 reads CASSVGGGGEKLFF. The CDR3 nucleotides are TGTGCCAGCAGCGTAGGTGGGGGAGGTGAAAAACTGTTTTTT.

The CDR3 sequence is CASSPPAGQGPFF. Written as DNA, the CDR3 is TGTGCCAGCTCACCACCAGCCGGACAGGGTCCTTTCTTT. The chain links TRBV18 to TRBJ1-1, with 8 bases lining up with TRBD1. CDR1 is KGHSH, CDR2 LQKENI, per germline. The CDR3 length is 13 residues. V lost 0 bases, J lost 12 bases, and 6 bases stayed unmatched.

J is TRBJ1-5 and V is TRBV7-2, with TRBD1 matching 12 bases. Unmatched junction bases numbered 7, after V lost 4 bases and J lost 0 bases. Germline-derived CDR1 and CDR2 are SGHTA and FQGNSA. The length of the CDR3 is 18 residues. The CDR3: CASSSPGQGANSNQPQHF. DNA for the CDR3: TGTGCCAGCAGCTCACCGGGACAGGGGGCGAATAGCAATCAGCCCCAGCATTTT.

Worth noting for this clone: The junction shows a germline mismatch at one end, possibly a read error. This rearrangement joins TRBV4-3 to TRBJ2-2, with a tentative D call TRBD2 (5 bases). Germline CDR1 LGHNA, CDR2 YSLEER. The CDR3 spans 16 residues. The CDR3 nucleotides are TGCGCCAGCAGCCAAGAAGGAGGCAGGAACGCCGGGGAGCTGTTTTTT. Translated: CASSQEGGRNAGELFF.

The chain has TRBV9 and TRBJ1-6, with 7 bases matching TRBD1. CDR3 length: 17 residues. After removal of 4 bases from V and 7 bases from J, the junction contained 14 bases not matched to a gene. CDR1 is SGDLS and CDR2 is YYNGEE in the germline V gene. The CDR3: CASSYNHKTGVNSPLHF. In DNA form, the CDR3 reads TGTGCCAGCAGCTATAATCATAAAACAGGGGTCAATTCACCCCTCCACTTT.

CDR3: CASSSSVGGRETQYF. For the CDR3, the DNA is TGTGCCAGCAGCTCCTCGGTAGGGGGCCGAGAGACCCAGTACTTC. The V gene is TRBV7-2, the J gene TRBJ2-5, with 7 bases aligning to TRBD1. In germline, CDR1 is SGHTA, CDR2 FQGNSA. This CDR3 has 15 amino acids. Trimming cost V 4 bases and J 4 bases; bases outside gene matches: 9.

The chain uses TRBV5-4 and TRBJ2-6; 9 bases are shared with TRBD2. The V segment lost 2 bases and the J segment 0 bases; nucleotides outside the gene matches: 3. Germline CDR1 is SGHNT and CDR2 is YYREEE (reference sequence). This CDR3 has 17 residues. CDR3 coding DNA: TGTGCCAGCAGCTTCAGCGGGGGGTTCTCTGGGGCCAACGTCCTGACTTTC. It codes for CASSFSGGFSGANVLTF.

V and J are TRBV7-2 and TRBJ2-1, with 10 nucleotides matching TRBD2. Germline CDR1 reads SGHTA; CDR2 reads FQGNSA. The ends lost 5 bases at V and 1 base at J; junction bases unmatched: 14. The CDR3 runs 19 residues. For the CDR3, the DNA is TGTGCCAGCAGCCCACATAGTAGGCTAGCGGGGGCTTCCTACAATGAGCAGTTCTTC. This codes for CASSPHSRLAGASYNEQFF.

V and J are TRBV4-2 and TRBJ1-5, with 8 nucleotides matching TRBD1. Germline V gives CDR1 LGHNA, CDR2 YNFKEQ. CDR3 size: 16 residues. The J segment lost 3 bases and the V segment lost 0 bases, leaving 4 bases of the junction unmatched. This chain's CDR3 is CASSQERTGYNQPQHF. CDR3 nucleotide sequence: TGTGCCAGCAGCCAAGAAAGGACAGGGTACAATCAGCCCCAGCATTTT.